These 6 T cell receptor beta chains share one sample of origin, sequenced in a study of glioma-infiltrating T cells after dendritic cell vaccination. Data came from immunoSEQ multiplex PCR; TCRdb stores just in-frame clones and leaves some out. Of tens of thousands of clones in the sample, approximately 80% were seen once. The sequences come from blood, collected before dendritic cell vaccination. The receptors were gathered from a human donor with glioblastoma.

The chain recombines TRBV11-2 with TRBJ1-2; tentatively, D is TRBD1 (5 bases). CDR3 length equals 14 residues. The germline gives CDR1 SGHAT, CDR2 FQNNGV. V shed 1 base and J shed 6 bases, with 12 bases lying between them. CDR3 protein: CASSLGAGFDGYTF. CDR3 bases: TGTGCCAGCAGCTTAGGGGCAGGGTTTGATGGCTACACCTTC.

The rearrangement links TRBV5-1 to TRBJ1-5, with no clear D. The CDR3 covers 14 residues. Trimming cost V 2 bases and J 0 bases, with 6 bases left between them. Germline V gene sequence: CDR1 SGHRS, CDR2 YFSETQ. CDR3 protein: CASSFDNSNQPQHF. In DNA, the CDR3 is TGCGCCAGCAGCTTCGACAATAGCAATCAGCCCCAGCATTTT.

The chain has TRBV6-6 and TRBJ2-1; D perhaps matches TRBD2 (6 bases). CDR3 length equals 13 residues. V was cut by 2 bases and J by 15 bases, with 17 bases left in between. Germline CDR1 MNHNY, CDR2 SVGAGI (reference sequence). This CDR3 is CASSYPPRLDRFF. CDR3 nucleotide sequence: TGTGCCAGCAGTTACCCCCCCAGACTAGATCGGTTCTTC.

This clone came up a few times. Other DNA sequences in the same sample also yield this CDR3. The chain recombines TRBV9 with TRBJ2-5; D unclear. The germline gives CDR1 SGDLS, CDR2 YYNGEE. V was pared by 0 bases and J by 4 bases, with 7 bases between. CDR3 size: 13 residues. The CDR3 DNA follows: TGTGCCAGCAGCGTAGCAGGCCGAGAGACCCAGTACTTC. Encoded protein: CASSVAGRETQYF. The entire variable domain, with the rest obtained from reference TRBV9 and TRBJ2-5, is as follows: DSGVTQTPKHLITATGQRVTLRCSPRSGDLSVYWYQQSLDQGLQFLIQYYNGEERAKGNILERFSAQQFPDLHSELNLSSLELGDSALYFCASSVAGRETQYFGPGTRLLVL.

This chain links TRBV21-1 with TRBJ1-5; the table's TRBD1 call for D was not verified on the DNA. TRBV21-1 is noted as a pseudogene. The CDR3 has 19 residues. The CDR3 region has the DNA TGTGCCAGCAGCAAGGGTTACAGAGACAGTAGTTATAGCAATCAGCCCCAGCATTTT. This encodes CASSKGYRDSSYSNQPQHF.

The chain carries TRBV7-9 and TRBJ2-3; TRBD1 matches at 10 bases. There are 17 residues in the CDR3. The V gene's germline CDR1 is SEHNR and CDR2 FQNEAQ (reference sequence). With V trimmed by 0 bases and J by 1 base, 4 bases remained unmatched. The CDR3 DNA reads TGTGCCAGCAGCTTAGCGCTGGGGACAGGGGGCACAGATACGCAGTATTTT. Translating it yields CASSLALGTGGTDTQYF.